Listed below are T cell receptor beta chains from one sample, sequenced in a study of blood T cell repertoires in COVID-19. Clones were read by immunoSEQ multiplex PCR, and TCRdb kept only the in-frame ones, dropping some. The sample includes about 250,000 clones, 75% to 90% of them seen just once. The sequenced material came from peripheral blood. The receptors shown here come from a woman in her 40s who had recovered from COVID-19. CDR3s leave out the opening cysteine and the closing phenylalanine or tryptophan. A D gene is named only where the DNA matches it firmly.

cdr3_aa d_call j_call v_call cdr3_length
ASSTRAGNTGELF TRBD2 TRBJ2-2 TRBV9 13
ATSDLLSSGDTQY TRBD2 TRBJ2-3 TRBV24-1 13
ASSVGTGGSNEQF TRBD1 TRBJ2-1 TRBV9 13
ASSSPRGGETQY . TRBJ2-5 TRBV28 12
ASSQNTGAGANVLT TRBD1 TRBJ2-6 TRBV4-1 14
ANGDRSSGNTIY TRBD1 TRBJ1-3 TRBV6-5 12
ASSQPGLVAHEQF TRBD2 TRBJ2-1 TRBV3-1/TRBV3-2 13
ASKASGGNSYEQY TRBD2 TRBJ2-7 TRBV27 13
ASKVSGSGSYEQY TRBD2 TRBJ2-7 TRBV27 13
ASSQGQPYEKLF TRBD1 TRBJ1-4 TRBV3-1/TRBV3-2 12
SVEGGANIQY . TRBJ2-4 TRBV29-1 10
ASNLVGNTEAF . TRBJ1-1 TRBV19 11
ASSIGAGQGNTIY . TRBJ1-3 TRBV19 13
ASSPGTGGSYEQY TRBD1 TRBJ2-7 TRBV18 13
ASTSGQTYGYT . TRBJ1-2 TRBV19 11
ASSPGTSGRDDTQY TRBD2 TRBJ2-3 TRBV5-1 14
ASSGRLDSGGYT . TRBJ1-2 TRBV4-2 12
ASSRANSYNEQF . TRBJ2-1 TRBV18 12
ASGQTANTEAF . TRBJ1-1 TRBV12-5 11
AWRGMGSSPLH . TRBJ1-6 TRBV30 11
ASSPQGGLATIY . TRBJ1-3 TRBV5-1 12
ASSQDRGITNYGYT TRBD1 TRBJ1-2 TRBV4-1 14
AWAQGVVYNEQF TRBD1 TRBJ2-1 TRBV30 12
SVGGGFDQPQH . TRBJ1-5 TRBV29-1 11
ASSRTGTTATNEKLF . TRBJ1-4 TRBV5-4 15
ASSLERASYEQY . TRBJ2-7 TRBV5-1 12
ASSSAYEQY . TRBJ2-7 TRBV12-3/TRBV12-4 9
ASSQSTGPNTEAF . TRBJ1-1 TRBV5-1 13
ASSPGRQETQY . TRBJ2-5 TRBV5-1 11
ASSLGSGIGGEQF TRBD2 TRBJ2-1 TRBV5-6 13
AWSVRRTSGGTDTQY TRBD2 TRBJ2-3 TRBV30 15
ASSPTITSGGHEQF TRBD2 TRBJ2-1 TRBV3-1/TRBV3-2 14
SARTSGSTDTQY TRBD2 TRBJ2-3 TRBV29-1 12
ASSRQGRDTDTQY TRBD1 TRBJ2-3 TRBV27 13
ASGPGLDAQY TRBD2 TRBJ2-3 TRBV12-5 10
ASGWGLAGEGDTQY TRBD2 TRBJ2-3 TRBV12-5 14
ASSIRGGTPETQY . TRBJ2-5 TRBV21-1 13
ASSWTSSYEQY TRBD2 TRBJ2-7 TRBV12-3/TRBV12-4 11
ASRPPGTGKDTQY TRBD1 TRBJ2-3 TRBV6-5 13
ASRGTPGGGYT . TRBJ1-2 TRBV6-5 11
ASSPSGLAGYNEQF TRBD2 TRBJ2-1 TRBV7-3 14
ASSLGLTGPDTQY TRBD1 TRBJ2-3 TRBV7-3 13
ASSRTGTENQPQH TRBD1 TRBJ1-5 TRBV19 13
AWSAWGVSTDTQY . TRBJ2-3 TRBV30 13
AISDRTGGGEQY TRBD1 TRBJ2-7 TRBV10-3 12
ASSLSGRLNEQY TRBD2 TRBJ2-7 TRBV27 12
ASSWRLAGSPDTQY TRBD2 TRBJ2-3 TRBV5-4 14
ASSQQGSYEQY . TRBJ2-7 TRBV3-1/TRBV3-2 11
ASTVTDNLNSPLH . TRBJ1-6 TRBV19 13
ASSEAAGNTEAF . TRBJ1-1 TRBV6-1 12
ASNDVSGGQPQH . TRBJ1-5 TRBV2 12
ASSPSGRGTDTQY TRBD2 TRBJ2-3 TRBV3-1/TRBV3-2 13
ASSTTGGGSYEQY TRBD2 TRBJ2-7 TRBV5-1 13
ASSSRQGPPSYNEQF . TRBJ2-1 TRBV21-1 15
ASRLAGSSYNEQF TRBD2 TRBJ2-1 TRBV5-5 13
ASSQPIDEQF . TRBJ2-1 TRBV4-1 10
ASSLRGGGELF . TRBJ2-2 TRBV12-3/TRBV12-4 11